This T cell receptor beta chain was sequenced during a study of cytomegalovirus exposure and HLA in healthy donors. The germline gives CDR1 MGHRA, CDR2 YSYEKL. V lost 0 bases and J lost 6, with 18 bases in between. CDR3 size: 17 residues. The PCR used 60 Vbeta and 13 Jbeta primers. Using immunoSEQ multiplex PCR, the repertoire was profiled, and TCRdb retains in-frame clones only, with some absent. Here the sample spans 100,000 to 150,000 clones, around 82% being singletons. This clone was seen a few times. The chain links TRBV4-1 to TRBJ2-1; D remains ambiguous. Sequencing used PBMCs. The clonotype originates from a boy aged 5-17 years in good health and CMV-seronegative. CDR3 coding DNA: TGCGCCAGCAGCCAAGATGGCGGCGGATTAATCCCCAATGAGCAGTTCTTC. Protein sequence: CASSQDGGGLIPNEQFF.